Given below is one T cell receptor beta chain in context. This sample was included in a study of blood T cell repertoires in COVID-19. Background on the study: Sample material is recorded as cDNA or gDNA derived from T cells, B-cell-depleted T cells, or PBMCs.

The repertoire was sequenced with immunoSEQ multiplex PCR; TCRdb's copy has only in-frame clones and lacks some. The table shows some 290,000 clones, with 90% occurring only once. The V segment lost 4 bases and the J segment 1 base; nucleotides outside the gene matches: 8. The germline V gene encodes CDR1 SGHDT and CDR2 YYEEEE. The length of the CDR3 is 16 residues. The receptor comes from a woman in her thirties with COVID-19, enrolled during active disease. Input material: peripheral blood. The chain carries TRBV5-6 and TRBJ2-1; 7 bases map to TRBD2. The CDR3 reads CASSLEAGASYNEQFF. CDR3 DNA sequence: TGTGCCAGCAGCCTCGAGGCGGGAGCATCCTACAATGAGCAGTTCTTC.